This TCR beta chain is from a study of blood T cells in healthy people across ages. Study findings and constraints: Unknown CMV status may confound age-related changes in expanded clones. Older individuals had lower TCR beta diversity per million T cells (the decline was roughly linear).

The authors ran a second PCR of 7 to 11 cycles using a sample-barcoded 5' primer and a J-beta primer mix. Each CDR3 protein is one row after TCRdb ran MiXCR on the 5' RACE reads. The sample contains 1 million to 1.2 million distinct CDR3 sequences, around two fifths of which appear only once. Germline CDR1 reads SGHTA; CDR2 reads FQGNSA. J was trimmed by 11 bases and V by 4 bases; bases with no gene match: 19. The length of the CDR3 is 16 residues. About this clonotype: Its antigen is as yet unknown.

What was sequenced was blood. This TCR was sampled from a young man in good health. V gene TRBV7-2 combines with J gene TRBJ2-5, with 7 bases that match TRBD1. The CDR3, as DNA: TGTGCCAGCAGCTCATGGGGACAGAAAAGGTACAATGAGCAGTACTTC. This codes for CASSSWGQKRYNEQYF.